Given below is one TCR beta chain in context. Its antigen remains unidentified. These data originate in a study of OX40 agonist ivuxolimab in advanced cancers. Study background: Patients' therapy was ivuxolimab, an antibody that acts as an agonist of OX40 (CD134).

Libraries were prepared by immunoSEQ multiplex PCR; TCRdb keeps only in-frame clonotypes and omits some of them. The sample consists of 10,000 to 15,000 clones, around 66% of them appearing once. Trimming left V 3 bases short and J 3 bases short, with 12 bases between. The CDR3 totals 14 residues. Germline loops: CDR1 SGHTA, CDR2 FQGNSA. Points from the study as a whole: Among T cells, CD8+ cells averaged more expanded clones than CD4+ cells. Both blood CD4+ and CD8+ T cells showed clonal growth by week 6 at 0.1 to 3.0 mg/kg.

The sequence derives from an adult with an advanced solid tumor such as melanoma, head and neck, liver or kidney cancer. Source: CD4+ or CD8+ T cells sorted from blood, taken in a trial of the OX40 agonist ivuxolimab. The rearrangement uses TRBV7-2 and TRBJ2-7; the D gene is possibly TRBD2 (5 bases). Written as DNA, the CDR3 is TGTGCCAGCAGCTTTGAGGACGGGGTCTACGAGCAGTACTTC. It yields the protein CASSFEDGVYEQYF.